This T cell receptor (beta chain) is drawn from a study of graft-versus-host responses after intestinal transplantation. Turning to the study itself: Multivisceral, liver-intestinal, or isolated intestinal grafts were transplanted into recipients. Tacrolimus and steroids were given for about 3 years to all recipients after anti-thymocyte globulin induction.

The protocol was immunoSEQ multiplex PCR, while the TCRdb copy is restricted to in-frame clones and leaves out a portion. Among roughly 8,100 clones listed, around 30% were seen once. Germline V gene sequence: CDR1 SNHLY, CDR2 FYNNEI. CDR3 length: 13 amino acids. Trimming pared 4 bases from V and 6 bases from J, leaving 12 bases between. Sorting was performed after the reaction on proliferating CFSE-low CD3+CD4+ and CD3+CD8+ responders. The specimen comprised alloreactive CD4+ T cells from a mixed lymphocyte reaction culture, sampled before intestinal transplant. The subset: CFSE-low proliferating T cells sorted from roughly 6-day pre-transplant mixed lymphocyte reaction (GvH or HvG direction). V usage is TRBV2 and J usage is TRBJ1-2, with TRBD1 as a possible D gene (6 bases). The receptor was isolated from a human patient who received an intestinal transplant. In DNA, the CDR3 is TGTGCCAGCAGTGGACAGGTCCCCAATGGCTACACCTTC. Its protein is CASSGQVPNGYTF.